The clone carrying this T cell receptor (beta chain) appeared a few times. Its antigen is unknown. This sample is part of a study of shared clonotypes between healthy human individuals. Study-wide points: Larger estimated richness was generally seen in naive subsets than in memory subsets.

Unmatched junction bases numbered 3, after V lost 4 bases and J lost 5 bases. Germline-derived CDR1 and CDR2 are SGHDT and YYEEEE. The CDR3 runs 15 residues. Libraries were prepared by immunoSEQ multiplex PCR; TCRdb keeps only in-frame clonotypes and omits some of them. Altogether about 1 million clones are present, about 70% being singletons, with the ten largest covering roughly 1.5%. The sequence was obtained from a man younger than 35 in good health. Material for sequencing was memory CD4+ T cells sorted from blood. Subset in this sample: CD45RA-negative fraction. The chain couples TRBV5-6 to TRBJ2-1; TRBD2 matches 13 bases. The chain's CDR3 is CASSRTSGGHNEQFF. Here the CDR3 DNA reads TGTGCCAGCAGCCGGACTAGCGGGGGCCACAATGAGCAGTTCTTC.